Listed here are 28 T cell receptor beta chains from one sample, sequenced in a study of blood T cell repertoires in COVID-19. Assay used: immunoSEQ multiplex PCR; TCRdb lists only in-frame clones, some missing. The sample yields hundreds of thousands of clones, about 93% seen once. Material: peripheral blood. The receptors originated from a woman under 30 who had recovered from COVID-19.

CDR3 in DNA: TGTGCCAGCAGTTCCGGGACAGGGGGCCTCCGGCTAGATGGCTACACCTTC. Translating it yields CASSSGTGGLRLDGYTF. The rearrangement uses TRBV27 and TRBJ1-2; 12 positions match TRBD1. The CDR3 extends over 17 amino acids. Trimming took 4 bases from V and 6 from J; bases not matched to a gene: 12. CDR1 and CDR2 from the germline V gene are MNHEY and SMNVEV (reference sequence).

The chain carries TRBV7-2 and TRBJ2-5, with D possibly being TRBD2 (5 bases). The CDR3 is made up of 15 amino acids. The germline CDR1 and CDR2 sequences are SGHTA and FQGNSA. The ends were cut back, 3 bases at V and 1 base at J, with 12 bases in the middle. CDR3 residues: CASSLKLVGQETQYF. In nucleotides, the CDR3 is TGTGCCAGCAGCTTGAAACTAGTGGGCCAAGAGACCCAGTACTTC.

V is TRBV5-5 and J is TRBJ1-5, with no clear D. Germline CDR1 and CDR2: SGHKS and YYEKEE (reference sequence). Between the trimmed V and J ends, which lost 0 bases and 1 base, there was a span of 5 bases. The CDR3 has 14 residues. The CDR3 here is CASSLAQSNQPQHF. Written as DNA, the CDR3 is TGTGCCAGCAGCTTGGCCCAGAGCAATCAGCCCCAGCATTTT.

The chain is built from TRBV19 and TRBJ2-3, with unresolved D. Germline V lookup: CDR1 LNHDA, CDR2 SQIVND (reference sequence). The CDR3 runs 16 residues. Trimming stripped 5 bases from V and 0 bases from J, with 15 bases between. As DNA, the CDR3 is TGTGCCAGTAGTGGAGACTTGCATCCTAGCACAGATACGCAGTATTTT. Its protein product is CASSGDLHPSTDTQYF.

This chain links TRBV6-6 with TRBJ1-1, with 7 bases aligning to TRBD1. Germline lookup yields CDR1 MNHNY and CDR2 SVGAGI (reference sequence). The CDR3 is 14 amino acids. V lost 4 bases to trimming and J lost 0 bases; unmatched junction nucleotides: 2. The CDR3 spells CASSLGQLNTEAFF. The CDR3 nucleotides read TGTGCCAGCAGTTTGGGACAGTTGAACACTGAAGCTTTCTTT.

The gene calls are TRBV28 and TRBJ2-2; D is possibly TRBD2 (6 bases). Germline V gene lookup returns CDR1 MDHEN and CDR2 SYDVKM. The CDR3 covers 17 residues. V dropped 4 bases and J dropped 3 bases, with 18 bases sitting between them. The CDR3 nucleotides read TGTGCCAGCAGTTCCCCCTTTATGCGGGGAGACACCGGGGAGCTGTTTTTT. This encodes CASSSPFMRGDTGELFF.

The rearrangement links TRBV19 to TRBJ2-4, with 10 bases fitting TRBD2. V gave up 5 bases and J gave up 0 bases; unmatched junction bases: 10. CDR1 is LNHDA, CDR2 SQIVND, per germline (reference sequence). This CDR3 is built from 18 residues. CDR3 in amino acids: CASSLAGGRGVAKNIQYF. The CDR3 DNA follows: TGTGCCAGTAGTTTAGCGGGAGGAAGGGGTGTAGCCAAAAACATTCAGTACTTC.

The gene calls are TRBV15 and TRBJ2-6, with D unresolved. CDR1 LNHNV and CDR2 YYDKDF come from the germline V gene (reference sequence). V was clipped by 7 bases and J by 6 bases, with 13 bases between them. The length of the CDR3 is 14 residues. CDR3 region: CATTLPRSANVLTF. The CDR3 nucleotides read TGTGCCACCACCTTACCCAGGTCGGCCAACGTCCTGACTTTC.

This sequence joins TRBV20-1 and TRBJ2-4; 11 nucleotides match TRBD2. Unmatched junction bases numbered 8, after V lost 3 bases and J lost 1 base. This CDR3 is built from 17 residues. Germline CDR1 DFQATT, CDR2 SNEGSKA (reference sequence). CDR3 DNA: TGCAGTGCTAGTATGACTAGCGGGGAGAGGGCCAAAAACATTCAGTACTTC. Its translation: CSASMTSGERAKNIQYF.

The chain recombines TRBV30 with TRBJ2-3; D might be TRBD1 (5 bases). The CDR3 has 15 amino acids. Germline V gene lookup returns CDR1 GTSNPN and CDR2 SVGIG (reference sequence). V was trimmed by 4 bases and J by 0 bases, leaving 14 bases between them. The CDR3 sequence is CAWTRPGASTDTQYF. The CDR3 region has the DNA TGTGCCTGGACCCGCCCTGGGGCAAGCACAGATACGCAGTATTTT.

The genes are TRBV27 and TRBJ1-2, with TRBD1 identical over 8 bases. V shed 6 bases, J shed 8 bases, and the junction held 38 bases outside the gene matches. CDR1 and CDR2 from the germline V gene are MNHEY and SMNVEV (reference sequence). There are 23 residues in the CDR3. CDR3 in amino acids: CASRKDRVYLVRELSPIWRGYTF. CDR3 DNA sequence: TGTGCCAGCAGGAAGGACAGGGTCTATCTGGTCAGAGAGCTAAGCCCGATTTGGCGGGGCTACACCTTC.

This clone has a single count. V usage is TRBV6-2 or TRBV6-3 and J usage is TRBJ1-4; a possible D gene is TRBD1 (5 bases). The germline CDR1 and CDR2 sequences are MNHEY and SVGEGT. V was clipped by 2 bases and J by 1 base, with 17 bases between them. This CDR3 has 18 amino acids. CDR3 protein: CASSYHATPGETNEKLFF. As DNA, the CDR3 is TGTGCCAGCAGTTACCACGCAACACCGGGGGAAACTAATGAAAAACTGTTTTTT.

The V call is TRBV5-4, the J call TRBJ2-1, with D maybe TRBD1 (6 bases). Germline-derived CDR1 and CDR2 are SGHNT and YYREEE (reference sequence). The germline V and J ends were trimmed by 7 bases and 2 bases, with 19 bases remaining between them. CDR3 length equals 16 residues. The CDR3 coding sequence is TGTGCCAGCCGAGAGGGGGTTGCTGGGGCCTACAATGAGCAGTTCTTC. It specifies CASREGVAGAYNEQFF.

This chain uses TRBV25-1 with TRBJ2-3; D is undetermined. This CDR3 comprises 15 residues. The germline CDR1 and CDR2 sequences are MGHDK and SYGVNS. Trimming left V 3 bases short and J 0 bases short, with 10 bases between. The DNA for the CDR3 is TGTGCCAGCAGTGACGCGATTACTAGCACAGATACGCAGTATTTT. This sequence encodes CASSDAITSTDTQYF.

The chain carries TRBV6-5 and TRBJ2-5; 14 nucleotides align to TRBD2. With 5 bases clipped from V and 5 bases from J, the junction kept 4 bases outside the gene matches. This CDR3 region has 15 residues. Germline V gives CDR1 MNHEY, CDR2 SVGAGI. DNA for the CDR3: TGTGCCAGCAGTCGACTAGCGGGAGGGCATGAGACCCAGTACTTC. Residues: CASSRLAGGHETQYF.

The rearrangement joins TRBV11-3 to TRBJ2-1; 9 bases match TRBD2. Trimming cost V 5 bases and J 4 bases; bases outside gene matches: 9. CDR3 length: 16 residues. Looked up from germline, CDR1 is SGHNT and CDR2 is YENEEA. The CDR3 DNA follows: TGTGCCAGCAGCGTAGCCAGCGGGAGGTGGTACAATGAGCAGTTCTTC. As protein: CASSVASGRWYNEQFF.

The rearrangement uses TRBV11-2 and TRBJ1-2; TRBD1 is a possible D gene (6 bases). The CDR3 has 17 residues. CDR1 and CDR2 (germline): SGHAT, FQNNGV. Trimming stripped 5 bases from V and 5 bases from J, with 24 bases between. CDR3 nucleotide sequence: TGTGCCAGCAGCCCCTCTCCCCGGGACAACCCTCGGTATGGCTACACCTTC. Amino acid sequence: CASSPSPRDNPRYGYTF.

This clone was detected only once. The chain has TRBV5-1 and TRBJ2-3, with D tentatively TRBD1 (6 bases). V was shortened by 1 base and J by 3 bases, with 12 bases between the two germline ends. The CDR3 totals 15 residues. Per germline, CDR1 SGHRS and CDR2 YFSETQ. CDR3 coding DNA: TGCGCCAGCAGCTTGTATGGCCAGGGGACAGATACGCAGTATTTT. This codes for CASSLYGQGTDTQYF.

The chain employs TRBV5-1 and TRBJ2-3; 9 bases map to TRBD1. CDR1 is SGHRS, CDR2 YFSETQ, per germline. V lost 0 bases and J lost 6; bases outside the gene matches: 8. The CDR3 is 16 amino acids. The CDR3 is CASSLVGQGQRDTQYF. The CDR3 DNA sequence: TGCGCCAGCAGCTTGGTGGGACAGGGTCAGCGCGATACGCAGTATTTT.

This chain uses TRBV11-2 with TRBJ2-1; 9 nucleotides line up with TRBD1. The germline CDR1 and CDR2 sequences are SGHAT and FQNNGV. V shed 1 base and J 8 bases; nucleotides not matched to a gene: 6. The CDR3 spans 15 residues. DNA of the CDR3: TGTGCCAGCAGCTTAGCCACAGGGGGCGATTATGAGCAGTTCTTC. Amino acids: CASSLATGGDYEQFF.

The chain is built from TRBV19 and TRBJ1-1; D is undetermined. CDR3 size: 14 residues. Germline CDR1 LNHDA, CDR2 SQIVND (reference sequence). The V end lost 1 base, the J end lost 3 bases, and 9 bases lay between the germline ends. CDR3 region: CASSIGGYYTEAFF. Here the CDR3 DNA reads TGTGCCAGTAGTATAGGAGGTTACTACACTGAAGCTTTCTTT.

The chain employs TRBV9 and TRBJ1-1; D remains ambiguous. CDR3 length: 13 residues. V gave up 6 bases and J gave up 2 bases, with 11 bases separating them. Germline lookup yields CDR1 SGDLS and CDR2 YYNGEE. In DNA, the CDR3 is TGTGCCAGCAACGCAGTTTTTAACACTGAAGCTTTCTTT. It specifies CASNAVFNTEAFF.

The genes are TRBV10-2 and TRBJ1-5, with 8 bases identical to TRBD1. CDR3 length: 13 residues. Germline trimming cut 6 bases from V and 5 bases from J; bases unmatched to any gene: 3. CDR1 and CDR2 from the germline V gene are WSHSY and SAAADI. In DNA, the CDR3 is TGCGCCAGCAGCGACAGGGGCGATCAGCCCCAGCATTTT. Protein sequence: CASSDRGDQPQHF.

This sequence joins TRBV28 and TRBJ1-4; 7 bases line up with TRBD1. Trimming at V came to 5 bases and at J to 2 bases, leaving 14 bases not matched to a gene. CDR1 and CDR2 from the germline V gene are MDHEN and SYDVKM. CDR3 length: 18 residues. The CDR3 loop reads CASSPPTDRVATNEKLFF. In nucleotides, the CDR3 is TGTGCCAGCAGTCCCCCAACAGACAGGGTAGCTACTAATGAAAAACTGTTTTTT.

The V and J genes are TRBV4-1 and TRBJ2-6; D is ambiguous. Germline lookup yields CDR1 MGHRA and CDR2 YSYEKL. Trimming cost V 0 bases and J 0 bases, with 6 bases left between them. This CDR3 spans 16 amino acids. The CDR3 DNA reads TGCGCCAGCAGCCAAGAGTTTCGCTCTGGGGCCAACGTCCTGACTTTC. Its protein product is CASSQEFRSGANVLTF.

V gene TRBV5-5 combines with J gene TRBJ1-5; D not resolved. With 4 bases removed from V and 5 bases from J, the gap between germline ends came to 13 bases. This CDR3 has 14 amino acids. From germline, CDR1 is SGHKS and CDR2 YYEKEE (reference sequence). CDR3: CASSREAGDQPQHF. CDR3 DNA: TGTGCCAGCAGCAGGGAGGCAGGCGATCAGCCCCAGCATTTT.

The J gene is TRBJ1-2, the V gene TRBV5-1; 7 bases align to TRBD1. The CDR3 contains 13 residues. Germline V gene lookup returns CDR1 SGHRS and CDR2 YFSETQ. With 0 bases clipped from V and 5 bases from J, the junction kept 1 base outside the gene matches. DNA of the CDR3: TGCGCCAGCAGCTTGGCACAGGGGTATGGCTACACCTTC. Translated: CASSLAQGYGYTF.

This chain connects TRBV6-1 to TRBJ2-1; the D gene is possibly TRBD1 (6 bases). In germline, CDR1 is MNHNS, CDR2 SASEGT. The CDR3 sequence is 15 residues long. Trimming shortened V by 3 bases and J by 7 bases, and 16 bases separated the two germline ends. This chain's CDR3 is CASSDLIRGGNEQFF. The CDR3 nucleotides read TGTGCCAGCAGTGACCTGATCAGGGGCGGAAATGAGCAGTTCTTC.